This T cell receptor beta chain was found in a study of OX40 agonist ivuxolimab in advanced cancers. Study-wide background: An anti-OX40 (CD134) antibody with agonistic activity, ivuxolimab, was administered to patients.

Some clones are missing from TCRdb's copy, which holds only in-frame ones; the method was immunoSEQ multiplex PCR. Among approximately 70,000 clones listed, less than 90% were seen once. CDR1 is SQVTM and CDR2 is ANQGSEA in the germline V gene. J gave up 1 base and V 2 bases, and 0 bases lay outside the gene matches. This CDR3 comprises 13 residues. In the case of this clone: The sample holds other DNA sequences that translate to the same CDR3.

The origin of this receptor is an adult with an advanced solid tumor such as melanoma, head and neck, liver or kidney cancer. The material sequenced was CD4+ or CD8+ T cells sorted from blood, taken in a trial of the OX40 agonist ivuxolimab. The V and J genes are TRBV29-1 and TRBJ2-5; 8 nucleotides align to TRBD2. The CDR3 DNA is TGCAGCGTTGAACTAGCGGGCCAAGAGACCCAGTACTTC. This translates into CSVELAGQETQYF.